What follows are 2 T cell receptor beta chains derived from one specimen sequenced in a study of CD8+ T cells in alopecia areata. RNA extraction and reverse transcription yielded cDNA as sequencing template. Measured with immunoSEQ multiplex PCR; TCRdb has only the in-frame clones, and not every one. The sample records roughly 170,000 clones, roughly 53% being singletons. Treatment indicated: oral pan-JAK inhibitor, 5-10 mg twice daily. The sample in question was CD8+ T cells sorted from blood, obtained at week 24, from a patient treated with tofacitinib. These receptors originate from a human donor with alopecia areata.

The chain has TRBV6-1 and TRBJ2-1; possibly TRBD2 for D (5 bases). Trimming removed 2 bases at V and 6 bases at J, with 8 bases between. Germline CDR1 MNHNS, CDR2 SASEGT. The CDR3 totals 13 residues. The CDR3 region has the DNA TGTGCCAGCAGTGAACGAGGGATCAATGAGCAGTTCTTC. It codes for CASSERGINEQFF.

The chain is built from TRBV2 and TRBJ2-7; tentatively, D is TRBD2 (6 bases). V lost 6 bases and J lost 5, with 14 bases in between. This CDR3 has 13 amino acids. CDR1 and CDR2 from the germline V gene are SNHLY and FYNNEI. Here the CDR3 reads CASSFLGGDEQYF. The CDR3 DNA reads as TGTGCCAGCAGCTTTCTTGGAGGGGACGAGCAGTACTTC.